Listed here is a single T cell receptor beta chain. Its cognate antigen is unknown. Data came from immunoSEQ multiplex PCR; TCRdb stores just in-frame clones and leaves some out. The sample lists roughly 42,000 clones; over 75% were seen once. With the ViraFEST assay, the study expanded antigen-specific CD4+ T cells using viral peptide pools, then sequenced them. The authors isolated CD4+ T cells after around 9 days of culture. None of the vaccinated had previously contracted SARS-CoV-2, and their nucleocapsid antibodies tested negative. Each culture well received approximately 2 million PBMC. These cells were then cultured in IMDM with around 9.6 IU/ml IL-2 and 9 to 10 ug/ml peptides. This specimen belongs to a study of vaccination effects on CD4 cells after COVID-19. Study-level background: Participants got two doses of BNT162b2 or mRNA-1273 vaccine.

Findings and caveats of the study: Marked clonal contraction was seen in infection- and vaccine-induced clones late after vaccination.

The source was CD4+ T cells from PBMCs cultured with HCoV-NL63 spike peptides, collected before COVID-19 vaccination. This clonotype originated in a human donor who received a COVID-19 vaccine.

For the CDR3, the DNA is TGTGCCAGCAGCACGGGTAGCGGGGGAAGGAATGAGCAGTTCTTC. Translating it yields CASSTGSGGRNEQFF. The chain carries TRBV7-2 and TRBJ2-1; 9 bases line up with TRBD2. This CDR3 has 15 amino acids. In germline, CDR1 is SGHTA, CDR2 FQGNSA. With V trimmed by 5 bases and J by 7 bases, 9 bases remained unmatched.